A single sample is the source of the 25 T cell receptor beta chains below, sequenced in a study of OX40 agonist ivuxolimab in advanced cancers. Profiling relied on immunoSEQ multiplex PCR, and the TCRdb table lists in-frame clones only, not all of them. The sample has 86,000 or so clones; around 94% are singletons. Sequenced here: CD4+ or CD8+ T cells sorted from blood, sampled in a trial of the OX40 agonist ivuxolimab. These receptors were collected from an adult with an advanced solid tumor such as melanoma, head and neck, liver or kidney cancer.

This chain joins TRBV2 and TRBJ2-3, with D tentatively TRBD2 (6 bases). The CDR3 runs 13 residues. The V gene lost 1 base and the J gene lost 6 bases, with 8 bases spanning the gap. Germline CDR1 and CDR2: SNHLY and FYNNEI. CDR3 protein: CASSEVSGDTQYF. The CDR3 bases are TGTGCCAGCAGTGAAGTTAGCGGTGATACGCAGTATTTT.

The chain uses TRBV2 and TRBJ2-1, with 9 bases matching TRBD2. Trimming took 5 bases from V and 4 from J; bases not matched to a gene: 9. CDR3 length equals 16 residues. CDR1 and CDR2 from the germline V gene are SNHLY and FYNNEI. The CDR3 sequence: CASSTLGGGAYNEQFF. The CDR3 nucleotides read TGTGCCAGCAGTACACTAGGCGGGGGGGCGTACAATGAGCAGTTCTTC.

The V and J genes are TRBV6-5 and TRBJ2-4, with D hard to call. Trimming pared 0 bases from V and 6 bases from J, leaving 12 bases between. The CDR3 is 15 residues long. Germline V gene lookup returns CDR1 MNHEY and CDR2 SVGAGI. CDR3 protein: CASSYSRGNGNIQYF. CDR3 coding DNA: TGTGCCAGCAGTTACTCGAGAGGAAATGGAAACATTCAGTACTTC.

The J gene is TRBJ2-5, the V gene TRBV5-1, with TRBD1 matching 7 bases. With V trimmed by 1 base and J by 3 bases, 6 bases remained unmatched. Looked up from germline, CDR1 is SGHRS and CDR2 is YFSETQ. The CDR3 is 15 amino acids. Written as DNA, the CDR3 is TGCGCCAGCAGCTTGATCCCGGGACAGAAAGAGACCCAGTACTTC. Translating it yields CASSLIPGQKETQYF.

V is TRBV29-1 and J is TRBJ1-1; D ambiguous. Deletions cut 4 bases from V and 5 bases from J, with 8 bases between. CDR3 length equals 11 residues. Germline lookup yields CDR1 SQVTM and CDR2 ANQGSEA. CDR3 protein: CSVGFGTEAFF. The CDR3 nucleotides are TGCAGCGTTGGGTTTGGGACTGAAGCTTTCTTT. The complete variable domain, with remaining parts taken from reference TRBV29-1 and TRBJ1-1, reads SAVISQKPSRDICQRGTSLTIQCQVDSQVTMMFWYRQQPGQSLTLIATANQGSEATYESGFVIDKFPISRPNLTFSTLTVSNMSPEDSSIYLCSVGFGTEAFFGQGTRLTVV.

V usage is TRBV6-6 and J usage is TRBJ1-2, with D perhaps TRBD1 (5 bases). CDR1 and CDR2 from the germline V gene are MNHNY and SVGAGI (reference sequence). The CDR3 has 15 amino acids. The V and J ends lost 2 bases and 8 bases respectively, with 18 bases between them. The CDR3: CASSYTSGTAGGYTF. DNA of the CDR3: TGTGCCAGCAGTTACACCTCCGGGACGGCAGGAGGCTACACCTTC.

The chain recombines TRBV2 with TRBJ1-1, with D possibly matching TRBD1 (6 bases). CDR3 length: 15 amino acids. The germline V and J ends were trimmed by 5 bases and 0 bases, with 13 bases remaining between them. Per germline, CDR1 SNHLY and CDR2 FYNNEI. For the CDR3, the DNA is TGTGCCAGCAGTCCCTCCGGGACACTGAACACTGAAGCTTTCTTT. Translated, it gives CASSPSGTLNTEAFF.

This clone was found once. This sequence joins TRBV4-1 and TRBJ1-4, with D maybe TRBD1 (5 bases). Trimming removed 6 bases from V and 5 bases from J, with 13 bases in between. Germline V gene data show CDR1 as MGHRA and CDR2 as YSYEKL. This CDR3 has 14 amino acids. The CDR3 DNA follows: TGCGCCAGCAGGGCACCGGGGCTGAATGAAAAACTGTTTTTT. Its translation is CASRAPGLNEKLFF.

The chain is built from TRBV5-8 and TRBJ2-7; D unclear. Germline CDR1 is SGHTS and CDR2 is YDEGEE. The length of the CDR3 is 15 residues. Between the trimmed V and J ends, which lost 0 bases and 3 bases, there was a span of 13 bases. CDR3: CASSLGIGDNYEQYF. CDR3 nucleotide sequence: TGTGCCAGCAGCTTGGGTATCGGAGACAACTACGAGCAGTACTTC.

This chain connects TRBV6-1 to TRBJ2-7; D unclear. Germline V CDR1 and CDR2: MNHNS, SASEGT. The CDR3 runs to 12 residues. Trimming stripped 7 bases from V and 4 bases from J, with 11 bases between. The chain's CDR3 is CASKGNWYEQYF. DNA of the CDR3: TGTGCCAGCAAAGGGAACTGGTACGAGCAGTACTTC.

V usage is TRBV19 and J usage is TRBJ1-1, with D perhaps matching TRBD1 (6 bases). Germline V gene lookup returns CDR1 LNHDA and CDR2 SQIVND (reference sequence). The CDR3 spans 17 residues. Between the trimmed V and J ends, which lost 6 bases and 0 bases, there was a span of 20 bases. This CDR3 reads CASRVSAQGVLNTEAFF. The CDR3, as DNA: TGTGCCAGTAGAGTATCGGCACAGGGAGTTTTGAACACTGAAGCTTTCTTT.

V and J are TRBV11-1 and TRBJ2-5, with 7 bases identical to TRBD2. The V and J ends lost 10 bases and 5 bases, in that order; junction bases with no gene match: 10. CDR1 and CDR2 (germline): SGHAT, FQDESV (reference sequence). This CDR3 contains 13 residues. CDR3 in DNA: TGTGCCACCAACCCGAGGGAGGGGGAGACCCAGTACTTC. It translates to CATNPREGETQYF.

The chain links TRBV27 to TRBJ2-7; TRBD1 agrees at 7 bases. The CDR3 sequence is 14 residues long. The V gene's germline CDR1 is MNHEY and CDR2 SMNVEV (reference sequence). V was clipped by 5 bases and J by 5 bases; unmatched bases: 9. DNA of the CDR3: TGTGCCAGCAGTCGCTCGACAGGGTACGACGAGCAGTACTTC. This sequence encodes CASSRSTGYDEQYF.

The chain is built from TRBV6-5 and TRBJ1-1; 9 bases are a match to TRBD1. V trimming: 0 bases; J trimming: 11 bases; junction bases outside the gene matches: 10. Germline assignment: CDR1 MNHEY and CDR2 SVGAGI. The CDR3 has 15 amino acids. DNA for the CDR3: TGTGCCAGCAGTTACTCCGGACAGGGGCGTACCCTGGCTTTCTTT. It is translated as CASSYSGQGRTLAFF.

This sequence joins TRBV2 and TRBJ2-2; 7 nucleotides align to TRBD2. This CDR3 region has 15 residues. The germline gives CDR1 SNHLY, CDR2 FYNNEI. V dropped 7 bases and J dropped 1; count of bases not matched to a gene: 6. CDR3: CASIPSGKNTGELFF. CDR3 nucleotide sequence: TGTGCCAGCATCCCTAGCGGAAAGAACACCGGGGAGCTGTTTTTT.

V is TRBV2 and J is TRBJ1-1; D perhaps matches TRBD1 (6 bases). CDR1 is SNHLY, CDR2 FYNNEI, per germline. Trimming took off 2 bases at V and 1 base at J, with 11 bases between the two ends. The CDR3 sequence is 15 residues long. CDR3 in DNA: TGTGCCAGCAGTGAATTCGGACAGAGGAACACTGAAGCTTTCTTT. Residues: CASSEFGQRNTEAFF.

V is TRBV7-2 and J is TRBJ2-3, with D possibly matching TRBD1 (6 bases). With 0 bases removed from V and 1 base from J, the gap between germline ends came to 8 bases. This CDR3 is built from 15 residues. Per the germline V gene, CDR1 is SGHTA and CDR2 is FQGNSA. The CDR3 spells CASSLAGARTDTQYF. CDR3 sequence (DNA): TGTGCCAGCAGCTTAGCGGGGGCCCGCACAGATACGCAGTATTTT.

The chain joins TRBV6-6 to TRBJ1-1; no firm D call. CDR3 length equals 15 residues. The germline V gene has CDR1 MNHNY and CDR2 SVGAGI (reference sequence). V was trimmed by 6 bases and J by 1 base, leaving 15 bases between them. The CDR3 region has the DNA TGTGCCAGCAGCCCACAGACACCCCCGAACACTGAAGCTTTCTTT. Translating gives CASSPQTPPNTEAFF.

The gene calls are TRBV6-6 and TRBJ1-1; D unresolved. The CDR3 loop spans 14 amino acids. V lost 5 bases and J lost 6, with 16 bases in between. Per the germline V gene, CDR1 is MNHNY and CDR2 is SVGAGI (reference sequence). The CDR3 spells CASSRRGVRSEAFF. The CDR3 nucleotides are TGTGCCAGCAGTAGGCGTGGGGTTCGGTCTGAAGCTTTCTTT.

This clone turned up a few times. The rearrangement links TRBV10-3 to TRBJ2-7, with 11 nucleotides matching TRBD1. This CDR3 is built from 14 residues. The trim removed 6 bases at V and 4 bases at J, leaving 5 bases unmatched. Germline values: CDR1 ENHRY, CDR2 SYGVKD. CDR3 nucleotides: TGTGCCATCAGAAGGACAGGGGGCAAGTACGAGCAGTACTTC. Protein: CAIRRTGGKYEQYF.

To note about this clone: The junction does not match germline at one end; this may be a read error. This sequence joins TRBV2 and TRBJ2-1; the match to TRBD2 covers 9 bases. Germline CDR1 reads SNHLY; CDR2 reads FYNNEI. The CDR3 loop spans 15 amino acids. The CDR3 sequence is CASNEVAGVYNEQFF. The DNA for the CDR3 is TGTGCCAGCAATGAAGTAGCGGGAGTGTACAATGAGCAGTTCTTC.

This chain links TRBV28 with TRBJ2-7; 9 nucleotides line up with TRBD1. The length of the CDR3 is 18 residues. Germline CDR1 and CDR2: MDHEN and SYDVKM. The V segment lost 1 base and the J segment 7 bases; nucleotides outside the gene matches: 17. The CDR3 DNA sequence: TGTGCCAGCAGTTTATTCAGGACAGGGGCCCGGGGTTTGGGGGAGCAGTACTTC. It is translated as CASSLFRTGARGLGEQYF.

This chain uses TRBV6-4 with TRBJ1-4; TRBD1 matches 7 bases. In germline, CDR1 is MRHNA, CDR2 SNTAGT. V was clipped by 2 bases and J by 3 bases; unmatched bases: 15. This CDR3 has 19 amino acids. CDR3 in DNA: TGTGCCAGCAGTGACCCCCCCGACAGGGACCGGTCGGCTAATGAAAAACTGTTTTTT. Amino acid sequence: CASSDPPDRDRSANEKLFF.

The genes are TRBV28 and TRBJ1-3; tentative D call: TRBD1 (5 bases). V dropped 3 bases and J dropped 0 bases, with 12 bases sitting between them. Germline V CDR1 and CDR2: MDHEN, SYDVKM. The CDR3 loop spans 16 amino acids. The CDR3 region is CASSLPGPRSGNTIYF. CDR3 nucleotide sequence: TGTGCCAGCAGTTTGCCAGGGCCCCGCTCTGGAAACACCATATATTTT. Full variable domain (missing parts from reference TRBV28 and TRBJ1-3): DVKVTQSSRYLVKRTGEKVFLECVQDMDHENMFWYRQDPGLGLRLIYFSYDVKMKEKGDIPEGYSVSREKKERFSLILESASTNQTSMYLCASSLPGPRSGNTIYFGEGSWLTVV.

The chain recombines TRBV30 with TRBJ2-5, with TRBD1 as a possible D gene (5 bases). The CDR3 is 13 amino acids. V lost 2 bases, J lost 5 bases, and 12 bases lay in between. Germline lookup yields CDR1 GTSNPN and CDR2 SVGIG (reference sequence). CDR3 coding DNA: TGTGCCTGGAGTAAACCAGGGCCGGAGACCCAGTACTTC. Amino acids: CAWSKPGPETQYF.